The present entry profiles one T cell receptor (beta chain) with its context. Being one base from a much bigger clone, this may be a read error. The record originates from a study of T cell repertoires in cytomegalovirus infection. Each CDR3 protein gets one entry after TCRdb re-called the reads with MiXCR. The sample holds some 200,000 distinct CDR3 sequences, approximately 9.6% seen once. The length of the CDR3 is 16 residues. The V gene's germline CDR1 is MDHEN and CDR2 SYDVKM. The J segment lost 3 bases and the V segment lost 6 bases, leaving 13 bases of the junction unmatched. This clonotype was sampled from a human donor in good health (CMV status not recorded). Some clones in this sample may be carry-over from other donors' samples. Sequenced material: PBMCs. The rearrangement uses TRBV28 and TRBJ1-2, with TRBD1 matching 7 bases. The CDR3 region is CASRLTGTHPYYGYTF. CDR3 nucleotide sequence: TGTGCCAGCAGGCTGACAGGGACGCATCCCTACTATGGCTACACCTTC.